A selection of T cell receptor beta chains follows, all from one sample in a study of blood T cell repertoires in COVID-19. Data came from immunoSEQ multiplex PCR; TCRdb stores just in-frame clones and leaves some out. The sample has some 96,000 clones, 80% seen once. The sequenced sample consisted of peripheral blood. These receptors were collected from a woman between 70 and 85 years old with acute or convalescent COVID-19. CDR3s include the opening cysteine and the closing phenylalanine or tryptophan. The D gene is left open where the match is weak. Part of the rows lack a size; the others show once, few, many or a class for expanded clones.

CDR3nt: TGTGCCAGCAGCCAAGGGGGGCGGTCCTATGGCTACACCTTC; CDR3aa: CASSQGGRSYGYTF; d_gene: -; j_gene: TRBJ1-2; abundance: -; v_gene: TRBV14
CDR3nt: TGTACCAGCAGCTCGATCCGGGAGAATCAGCCCCAGCATTTT; CDR3aa: CTSSSIRENQPQHF; d_gene: -; j_gene: TRBJ1-5; abundance: -; v_gene: TRBV7-2
CDR3nt: TGTGCCAGCAGCTTAGCCGGGACAGGGCAGTGGCAGCCCCAGCATTTT; CDR3aa: CASSLAGTGQWQPQHF; d_gene: TRBD1; j_gene: TRBJ1-5; abundance: -; v_gene: TRBV7-2
CDR3nt: TGTGCCAGCAGACAACAGCCCTTTGGGGCTTTCTTT; CDR3aa: CASRQQPFGAFF; d_gene: -; j_gene: TRBJ1-1; abundance: -; v_gene: TRBV12-3/TRBV12-4
CDR3nt: TGTGCCAGCAGCGCTAAAACAGGGCTCTATGGCTACACCTTC; CDR3aa: CASSAKTGLYGYTF; d_gene: -; j_gene: TRBJ1-2; abundance: -; v_gene: TRBV11-2
CDR3nt: TGTGCCAGAGGATCAGGGACGCAGTATTTT; CDR3aa: CARGSGTQYF; d_gene: -; j_gene: TRBJ2-3; abundance: -; v_gene: TRBV27
CDR3nt: TGTGCCATCAGTGAGTCGCAACTGCTCTCTGGAAACACCATATATTTT; CDR3aa: CAISESQLLSGNTIYF; d_gene: -; j_gene: TRBJ1-3; abundance: -; v_gene: TRBV10-3
CDR3nt: TGTGCCACCAGGGAGGTCGATAACTATGGCTACACCTTC; CDR3aa: CATREVDNYGYTF; d_gene: -; j_gene: TRBJ1-2; abundance: -; v_gene: TRBV15
CDR3nt: TGTGCCAGCAAAGGGACAGGGCCCGCAGATACGCAGTATTTT; CDR3aa: CASKGTGPADTQYF; d_gene: TRBD1; j_gene: TRBJ2-3; abundance: -; v_gene: TRBV2
CDR3nt: TGTGCTAGTGGTTTGCCTCTAGGACTTCGCTCCTACAATGAGCAGTTCTTC; CDR3aa: CASGLPLGLRSYNEQFF; d_gene: -; j_gene: TRBJ2-1; abundance: -; v_gene: TRBV12-5
CDR3nt: TGTGCCAGCACTTGGAGGGGTAGGGATACGCAGTATTTT; CDR3aa: CASTWRGRDTQYF; d_gene: -; j_gene: TRBJ2-3; abundance: -; v_gene: TRBV12-3/TRBV12-4
CDR3nt: TGTGCCAGCAGCTTGCAGATCGTAGGGGATGGCTACACCTTC; CDR3aa: CASSLQIVGDGYTF; d_gene: -; j_gene: TRBJ1-2; abundance: -; v_gene: TRBV5-8
CDR3nt: TGTGCCAGTAGTTCGGCAGGGGCCTTAAACACCTTC; CDR3aa: CASSSAGALNTF; d_gene: -; j_gene: TRBJ1-2; abundance: -; v_gene: TRBV19
CDR3nt: TGTGCCAGCGTCGCGGGGGGGGGTGGTGAGCAGTTCTTC; CDR3aa: CASVAGGGGEQFF; d_gene: TRBD2; j_gene: TRBJ2-1; abundance: -; v_gene: TRBV6-5
CDR3nt: TGCGCCAGCAGCCAAGTGCGGGATTTTAGCACAGATACGCAGTATTTT; CDR3aa: CASSQVRDFSTDTQYF; d_gene: -; j_gene: TRBJ2-3; abundance: -; v_gene: TRBV4-1
CDR3nt: TGTGCCAGCAGCTTCTTAGGGAGGATCTACACCTTC; CDR3aa: CASSFLGRIYTF; d_gene: -; j_gene: TRBJ1-2; abundance: -; v_gene: TRBV11-2
CDR3nt: TGCGCCAGCACTGGCGGGGGGAACACCGGGGAGCTGTTTTTT; CDR3aa: CASTGGGNTGELFF; d_gene: TRBD2; j_gene: TRBJ2-2; abundance: -; v_gene: TRBV5-1
CDR3nt: TGCGCCAGCAGCTTCACGACTAGCGGGGGGTTTAATGAGCAGTTCTTC; CDR3aa: CASSFTTSGGFNEQFF; d_gene: TRBD2; j_gene: TRBJ2-1; abundance: once; v_gene: TRBV5-1
CDR3nt: TGTGCCAGTAGTATAGTTCCCGGTGGCAGCGCAGATACGCAGTATTTT; CDR3aa: CASSIVPGGSADTQYF; d_gene: -; j_gene: TRBJ2-3; abundance: -; v_gene: TRBV19